The present T cell receptor (beta chain) was sequenced within a study of CD8 T cells in Susac syndrome. The V gene lost 0 bases and the J gene lost 6 bases, with 9 bases spanning the gap. Germline V lookup: CDR1 MNHEY, CDR2 SMNVEV (reference sequence). The CDR3 contains 13 residues. The RNA, about 0.45 to 1 ug, was put through reverse transcription using random hexamers. TCRdb redid the calling of the immunoSEQ multiplex PCR reads with MiXCR, one entry per CDR3 protein. The sample has tens of thousands of distinct CDR3 sequences, roughly 94% seen once. The receptor was derived from a human donor in good health. The specimen was CD8+ T cells from PBMCs. The gene calls are TRBV27 and TRBJ2-7; possibly TRBD1 for D (5 bases). The CDR3 protein is CASSLSGVSEQYV. CDR3 DNA: TGTGCCAGCAGTTTATCAGGGGTAAGCGAGCAGTACGTC.